The next 21 T cell receptor beta chains were all read from a single sample in a study of Ad26.COV2.S vaccination and SARS-CoV-2 variants. Documented treatment: some 20 received Ad26.COV2.S at low or high dose, single or two shots; a few received placebo; per-sample allocation not given. Samples analyzed were those drawn on day 63 after the first vaccine or placebo injection. Measured with immunoSEQ multiplex PCR; TCRdb has only the in-frame clones, and not every one. The repertoire has roughly 410,000 clones, about four fifths of them found once; the top ten carry almost 7.5%. The sample in question was peripheral blood, obtained in a trial of Ad26.COV2.S vaccine versus placebo. Every receptor here comes from a person between 18 and 60 years old who received the Ad26.COV2.S COVID-19 vaccine or a placebo.

J is TRBJ1-1 and V is TRBV19; no firm D call. Trimming pared 3 bases from V and 4 bases from J, leaving 9 bases between. Germline assignment: CDR1 LNHDA and CDR2 SQIVND (reference sequence). The CDR3 runs to 13 residues. The CDR3 region has the DNA TGTGCCAGTAGTATTGGGTACTTCACTGAAGCTTTCTTT. Translated, it gives CASSIGYFTEAFF.

Turning to this clone: Other nucleotide sequences from this sample produce the same CDR3. The chain employs TRBV9 and TRBJ1-2; 10 bases map to TRBD1. CDR1 is SGDLS and CDR2 is YYNGEE in the germline V gene. The CDR3 spans 14 residues. Trimming took 4 bases from V and 2 from J; bases not matched to a gene: 2. CDR3 DNA sequence: TGTGCCAGCAGCCCGGGACAGGGGAACTATGGCTACACCTTC. Translated, it gives CASSPGQGNYGYTF.

This clone was observed once. This sequence joins TRBV7-2 and TRBJ1-1; a weak D match, TRBD1 (5 bases). Trimming removed 5 bases from V and 3 bases from J, with 13 bases in between. Germline CDR1 and CDR2: SGHTA and FQGNSA. The CDR3 is 14 residues long. CDR3 sequence: CASSRLDSYTEAFF. CDR3 DNA sequence: TGTGCCAGCAGCCGCCTCGACAGCTACACTGAAGCTTTCTTT.

The chain carries TRBV5-1 and TRBJ2-2, with 11 bases lining up with TRBD1. In germline, CDR1 is SGHRS, CDR2 YFSETQ. V was clipped by 3 bases and J by 4 bases; unmatched bases: 2. This CDR3 comprises 15 residues. CDR3 residues: CASSWGTGGTGELFF. The CDR3 nucleotides are TGCGCCAGCAGCTGGGGGACAGGGGGCACCGGGGAGCTGTTTTTT.

This chain connects TRBV30 to TRBJ2-1; no reliable D call. The germline V gene has CDR1 GTSNPN and CDR2 SVGIG (reference sequence). CDR3 length: 14 residues. V was shortened by 0 bases and J by 9 bases, with 15 bases between the two germline ends. CDR3 nucleotide sequence: TGTGCCTGGAGTGTAGGGCTCGGGCTCGCTGAGCAGTTCTTC. It encodes CAWSVGLGLAEQFF.

V gene TRBV4-2 combines with J gene TRBJ1-2, with TRBD1 matching 9 bases. This CDR3 is built from 17 residues. The germline V gene has CDR1 LGHNA and CDR2 YNFKEQ. V shed 0 bases and J 4 bases; nucleotides not matched to a gene: 9. The CDR3 protein is CASSQDLIGTGLYGYTF. In DNA form, the CDR3 reads TGTGCCAGCAGCCAAGACCTTATCGGGACAGGGCTCTATGGCTACACCTTC.

Comments on this clone: One end of the junction does not line up with germline, which may come from a read error. This chain joins TRBV7-2 and TRBJ2-1, with TRBD2 matching over 10 bases. Germline CDR1 reads SGHTA; CDR2 reads FQGNSA. The CDR3 is 15 amino acids. The CDR3 loop is CASSLELAGRNEQFF. The CDR3 DNA reads TGTGCCAGCAGTTTAGAACTAGCGGGGAGAAATGAGCAGTTCTTC.

As concerns this clone: Additional DNA sequences in this sample encode the identical CDR3. The chain recombines TRBV6-5 with TRBJ1-2; maybe TRBD1 (6 bases). This CDR3 spans 13 amino acids. CDR1 MNHEY and CDR2 SVGAGI come from the germline V gene. Trimming cost V 4 bases and J 2 bases, with 8 bases left between them. CDR3 sequence: CASSLDSNYGYTF. CDR3 bases: TGTGCCAGCAGTTTGGACAGCAACTATGGCTACACCTTC.

This chain uses TRBV4-2 with TRBJ1-2; D is perhaps TRBD1 (5 bases). The CDR3 is 14 amino acids. Trimming removed 0 bases from V and 4 bases from J, with 9 bases in between. Germline V lookup: CDR1 LGHNA, CDR2 YNFKEQ. The CDR3 DNA follows: TGTGCCAGCAGCCAAGATGTAAGGGGCTATGGCTACACCTTC. The encoded protein is CASSQDVRGYGYTF.

This clone has a single count. This sequence joins TRBV12-1 and TRBJ1-6; the D call in the table, TRBD1, was not verified against the DNA. TRBV12-1 is recorded as a pseudogene. The CDR3 has 18 residues. The CDR3 region is CASSLPWGPGQADSPLHF. The CDR3 bases are TGTGCCAGCAGCCTCCCCTGGGGTCCGGGACAGGCTGATTCACCCCTCCACTTT.

This chain connects TRBV7-3 to TRBJ2-1, with 11 nucleotides matching TRBD2. V shed 5 bases and J 7 bases; nucleotides not matched to a gene: 10. Per the germline V gene, CDR1 is SGHTA and CDR2 is FQGTGA. The CDR3 consists of 16 residues. The CDR3 region has the DNA TGTGCCAGCAGCCCCCCTGGGCTAGCGGGGGGAAATGAGCAGTTCTTC. Protein sequence: CASSPPGLAGGNEQFF.

In nucleotides, the CDR3 is TGTGCCAGCTCACCTCCGGGAAGCGGGAGGGCCACAGATACGCAGTATTTT. This translates into CASSPPGSGRATDTQYF. The chain combines TRBV18 with TRBJ2-3; 10 nucleotides agree with TRBD2. CDR1 is KGHSH and CDR2 is LQKENI in the germline V gene. J was trimmed by 2 bases and V by 3 bases; bases with no gene match: 8. The CDR3 contains 17 residues.

This clone was observed a single time. The chain is built from TRBV5-8 and TRBJ1-5; no clear D gene. CDR1 SGHTS and CDR2 YDEGEE come from the germline V gene. V lost 4 bases and J lost 13, with 24 bases in between. The CDR3 length is 15 residues. The CDR3 here is CASSMVAPRSPSQHF. The CDR3 nucleotides read TGTGCCAGCAGCATGGTAGCCCCTCGGAGTCCGTCGCAGCATTTT.

V usage is TRBV10-2 and J usage is TRBJ2-7, with 9 positions matching TRBD2. V was pared by 6 bases and J by 6 bases, with 15 bases of the junction left unmatched. The CDR3 runs to 16 residues. Germline V gene lookup returns CDR1 WSHSY and CDR2 SAAADI. The CDR3 coding sequence is TGCGCCAGCAGGGCCATAGCGGGAGAGATTTCGAGCGAGCAGTACTTC. Amino acid sequence: CASRAIAGEISSEQYF.

The rearrangement links TRBV7-9 to TRBJ1-2, with D hard to call. Looked up from germline, CDR1 is SEHNR and CDR2 is FQNEAQ (reference sequence). The CDR3 consists of 14 residues. V dropped 1 base and J dropped 5 bases, with 11 bases sitting between them. DNA of the CDR3: TGTGCCAGCAGCTTAGAGACCCCTGCATATGGCTACACCTTC. This sequence encodes CASSLETPAYGYTF.

The J gene is TRBJ1-1, the V gene TRBV19; D uncertain. Trimming removed 4 bases from V and 5 bases from J, with 14 bases in between. Germline V gene sequence: CDR1 LNHDA, CDR2 SQIVND (reference sequence). There are 14 residues in the CDR3. CDR3 sequence: CASSRFGRLTEAFF. CDR3 DNA sequence: TGTGCCAGTAGTAGGTTCGGTCGTTTGACTGAAGCTTTCTTT.

Notes on this clone: An end of the junction differs from the germline gene, which may be a read error. The rearrangement joins TRBV5-5 to TRBJ1-6; TRBD1 aligns across 8 bases. The CDR3 totals 15 residues. Germline V lookup: CDR1 SGHKS, CDR2 YYEKEE (reference sequence). The CDR3 DNA follows: TGTGCCGCCCGCGACCCGGACAGGGATAACTCACCCCTCCACTTT. It codes for CAARDPDRDNSPLHF.

In regard to this clone: At one boundary the junction diverges from the germline segment, which might be a read error. This chain connects TRBV19 to TRBJ2-2; no reliable D call. CDR3 length equals 14 residues. From germline, CDR1 is LNHDA and CDR2 SQIVND (reference sequence). The CDR3 loop is CASKDFGETGELFF. The CDR3 DNA reads TGTGCTAGTAAGGATTTCGGCGAGACCGGGGAGCTGTTTTTT.

The rearrangement joins TRBV15 to TRBJ1-1; D not resolved. The ends were cut back, 5 bases at V and 5 bases at J, with 6 bases in the middle. Germline V gives CDR1 LNHNV, CDR2 YYDKDF (reference sequence). The CDR3 totals 11 residues. In DNA, the CDR3 is TGTGCCACCAGCGAAGCTACTGAAGCTTTCTTT. Its translation: CATSEATEAFF.

V gene TRBV2 combines with J gene TRBJ1-5; 8 bases are shared with TRBD1. The CDR3 contains 14 residues. Germline assignment: CDR1 SNHLY and CDR2 FYNNEI. Losses at the gene ends were 4 bases for V and 5 bases for J; bases not matched to a gene: 4. Here the CDR3 DNA reads TGTGCCAGCAGTGGACAGGGGCCTTATCAGCCCCAGCATTTT. The encoded protein is CASSGQGPYQPQHF. Variable domain in full (rest from reference TRBV2 and TRBJ1-5): EPEVTQTPSHQVTQMGQEVILRCVPISNHLYFYWYRQILGQKVEFLVSFYNNEISEKSEIFDDQFSVERPDGSNFTLKIRSTKLEDSAMYFCASSGQGPYQPQHFGDGTRLSIL.

The rearrangement uses TRBV12-3 or TRBV12-4 and TRBJ1-2, with 7 bases identical to TRBD1. J gave up 0 bases and V 8 bases, and 3 bases lay outside the gene matches. The CDR3 is 13 amino acids. CDR3: CASRDSANYGYTF. CDR3 in DNA: TGTGCCAGCCGGGACAGCGCTAACTATGGCTACACCTTC.